This T cell receptor beta chain was found in a study of cytotoxic CD8 clonotypes in ibrutinib-treated CLL. The study's findings and limits: Private clonotypes, not public ones, expanded at ibrutinib response. Sampling times differed between sustained-remission and progressing patients.

For this clone: What it recognizes is unknown. This CDR3 is also generated by other DNA sequences in the sample.

The CDR3 is 12 amino acids. V shed 2 bases and J shed 1 base, with 4 bases lying between them. The germline CDR1 and CDR2 sequences are SQVTM and ANQGSEA. Deep sequencing aimed at 1 in 200,000 to 1 in 1 million T cells' resolution. The data were produced by immunoSEQ multiplex PCR, yet TCRdb's version contains in-frame clones alone and is incomplete. The sample lists about 300,000 clones; roughly 71% were seen once. J is TRBJ2-3 and V is TRBV29-1; the D is unclear. The clonotype comes from a human donor with chronic lymphocytic leukemia. Sequencing used PBMCs, obtained after 36 months of ibrutinib treatment. In DNA form, the CDR3 reads TGCAGCGTTGAATCTGGCACAGATACGCAGTATTTT. Protein product: CSVESGTDTQYF.